This T cell receptor beta chain was identified in a study of cytomegalovirus exposure and HLA in healthy donors. Study-level results: Several of the most significant clusters appeared, in a later analysis, to be linked to common viral pathogens. Near-uniform donor sequencing depth was presumed by presence/absence analyses.

Turning to this clone: The antigen remains unidentified.

The PCR contained 60 Vbeta and 13 Jbeta primers. Some clones are missing from TCRdb's copy, which holds only in-frame ones; the method was immunoSEQ multiplex PCR. Here the sample spans about 150,000 clones, about 66% being singletons. The receptor comes from a human donor in good health. Sequencing was carried out using PBMCs.

CDR3 sequence (DNA): TGTGCCAGCAGCGCGGGCGGGACTAGCGGGATTTACGAGCAGTACTTC. It translates to CASSAGGTSGIYEQYF. J is TRBJ2-7 and V is TRBV9; 13 positions match TRBD2. This CDR3 is 16 amino acids long. Germline lookup yields CDR1 SGDLS and CDR2 YYNGEE. With 3 bases clipped from V and 4 bases from J, the junction kept 7 bases outside the gene matches.